Listed below are T cell receptor beta chains from one sample, sequenced in a study of CD8 T cell repertoires and HIV-1 epitope variants. Profiled with immunoSEQ multiplex PCR; TCRdb holds only in-frame clones, not every one. Altogether over 90,000 clones are present, more than 65% being singletons, with the ten largest covering roughly 26%. Sample: uncultured baseline CD8+ T cells from peripheral blood mononuclear cells (PBMCs). All receptors come from a male donor with HIV. Both conserved end residues are part of each CDR3. Fields, in order: CDR3 length, J gene, V gene, CDR3 protein.

14,TRBJ1-3,TRBV2,CASMPRVSGNTIYF
16,TRBJ2-3,TRBV5-1,CASSLRGLRDTDTQYF
12,TRBJ1-5,TRBV27,CASPLGNQPQHF
14,TRBJ1-2,TRBV15,CATSRVQGSAGYTF
15,TRBJ2-7,TRBV7-2,CASSLEGTASYEQYF
17,TRBJ2-5,TRBV7-3,CASSLDRTRGGRETQYF
15,TRBJ1-2,TRBV5-1,CASSFKTANPGGYTF
12,TRBJ2-7,TRBV15,CATSRYSYEQYF
14,TRBJ2-1,TRBV10-2,CASRSTGFYNEQFF
15,TRBJ1-2,TRBV7-9,CASSSPRTGENGYTF
15,TRBJ1-5,TRBV6-5,CASSYQGGSHQPQHF
17,TRBJ2-6,TRBV28,CASSLTGELSGANVLTF
13,TRBJ1-1,TRBV6-6,CASSSGLGTEAFF
14,TRBJ1-2,TRBV9,CASSPAGRIDGYTF
13,TRBJ2-3,TRBV28,CASTTRGPDTQYF
14,TRBJ2-5,TRBV6-5,CASSLGGRRETQYF